This entry describes one TCR beta chain. This record comes from a study of radiotherapy plus CTLA-4 blockade in lung cancer. CDR1 MNHNS and CDR2 SASEGT come from the germline V gene. Trimming at V came to 4 bases and at J to 3 bases, leaving 4 bases not matched to a gene. The CDR3 totals 15 residues. Clones were sequenced by immunoSEQ multiplex PCR, and TCRdb holds only the in-frame ones, with some missing. The table includes roughly 50,000 clones, roughly 84% detected once. The receptor comes from a human donor with non-small cell lung cancer whose response to radiotherapy plus ipilimumab could not be evaluated. The specimen comprised peripheral blood, sampled from a patient treated with radiotherapy plus ipilimumab. The chain joins TRBV6-1 to TRBJ1-5; TRBD1 matches at 9 bases. In DNA, the CDR3 is TGTGCCAGCAGTGCCTGGACAGGGGACAATCAGCCCCAGCATTTT. This sequence encodes CASSAWTGDNQPQHF.